This T cell receptor (beta chain) emerged from a study of blood T cell repertoires in COVID-19 (dated by TCRdb to about 2020). For the study in its entirety: Samples from collaborators originated in the United States, Italy and Spain and spanned both the acute and convalescent phases of COVID-19. Where HLA class I and class II types were available, the types were taken from metadata supplied by the sample provider, not from assay-based typing. The repertoires were released in a freely available public database intended as a resource for research on the immune response to SARS-CoV-2. Deeply sampled blood TCRbeta repertoires from subjects exposed to, actively infected with, or recovered from COVID-19 were included in the dataset. Sample metadata almost always included a de-identified subject ID, COVID-19 status, age in years and sex. The samples were drawn from the first 160 participants of the ongoing ImmuneRACE study and from some 1,300 subjects provided by 6 global collaborators. The prospective study material was composed of cDNA or gDNA derived from T cells, B-cell-depleted T cells, or PBMCs. General findings and caveats noted by the study authors: The amount of clinical and demographic metadata varied by source and participant and was provided uncurated.

TCRbeta CDR3 regions were amplified from genomic DNA by means of the immunoSEQ Assay, a bias-controlled multiplex PCR. Per the authors' processing: Nucleated cell counts per sample were estimated from amplification of reference gene primers within the assay. To quantify the absolute abundance of each unique TCRbeta CDR3 rearrangement, sequence reads were collapsed and filtered. For each sample, productive Simpson clonality was calculated as the square root of Simpson's diversity index across productive rearrangements. As stored in TCRdb, this immuneACCESS dataset retains in-frame rearrangements with V and J assigned. A fraction of the clones does not appear; measured against another copy, unresolved V genes explain less than half of the discrepancy, and the remainder lacks a known reason. Clonal size and the V and J genes are those of that table, whereas D and trimming came from the DNA. The sample table holds 130,000 to 150,000 clones, of which 70% to 80% were seen once. The biggest ten clones account for less than 5% of the sample.

About this clone itself: What antigen it recognizes has not been identified. One base away there is no much larger clone; base qualities are not given.

In Seattle, one collaborating source enrolled patients while the infection was active and tracked those patients longitudinally over the course of disease. The collaborating institutions used their own protocols to collect whole blood in K2EDTA tubes. For TCRbeta analysis, collaborator samples were shipped as frozen whole blood, as isolated PBMCs, or as DNA extracted from either sample type. The CDR3 spans 12 residues, from the cysteine through the phenylalanine. The only DNA kept is the CDR3, 36 bases in frame from the first base. Looking up the germline V gene yields CDR1 SNHLY and CDR2 FYNNEI. V is pruned by 5 bases and J by 10 bases, leaving 7 bases of the junction without a gene match.

The chain couples TRBV2 to TRBJ1-1; a stretch of 7 junction bases matches TRBD1. Sequencing was done on a sample of peripheral blood. The origin of this receptor is a woman in her seventies with COVID-19, enrolled during active disease. The CDR3 sequence is CASSQTGRGAFF. The DNA sequence is TGTGCCAGCAGTCAGACAGGGCGAGGAGCTTTCTTT.